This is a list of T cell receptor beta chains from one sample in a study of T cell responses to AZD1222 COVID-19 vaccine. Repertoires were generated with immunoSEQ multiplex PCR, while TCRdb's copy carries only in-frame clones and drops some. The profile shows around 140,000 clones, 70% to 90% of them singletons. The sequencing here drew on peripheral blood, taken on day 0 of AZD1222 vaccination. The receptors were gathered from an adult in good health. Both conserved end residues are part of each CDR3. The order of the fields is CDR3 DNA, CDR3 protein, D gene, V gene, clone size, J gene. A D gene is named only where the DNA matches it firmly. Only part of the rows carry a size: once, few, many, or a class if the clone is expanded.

DNA: TGTGCCAGCAGTGAACCCGGGACGGCAGAGACCCAGTACTTC
CDR3: CASSEPGTAETQYF
D: .
V: TRBV6-1
size: few
J: TRBJ2-5

DNA: TGTGCCTGGGGGCCGGGTTCAGGGAACACTGAAGCTTTCTTT
CDR3: CAWGPGSGNTEAFF
D: .
V: TRBV30
size: .
J: TRBJ1-1

DNA: TGTGCCAGCTCTACGAGGACAGGCCAGATCTTCGATGAGCAGTTCTTC
CDR3: CASSTRTGQIFDEQFF
D: TRBD1
V: TRBV18
size: .
J: TRBJ2-1

DNA: TGTGCCAGCAGAGGACAGCTGATTTATGGCTACACCTTC
CDR3: CASRGQLIYGYTF
D: .
V: TRBV25-1
size: once
J: TRBJ1-2

DNA: TGTGCCAGCAGTGATGGACTAGCGGATTACAATGAGCAGTTCTTC
CDR3: CASSDGLADYNEQFF
D: TRBD2
V: TRBV6-4
size: .
J: TRBJ2-1

DNA: TGTGCCAGTAGTATGGGACCCCGAAACCCCGGGAATAACACTGAAGCTTTCTTT
CDR3: CASSMGPRNPGNNTEAFF
D: .
V: TRBV19
size: once
J: TRBJ1-1

DNA: TGTGCCAGCAGCCGAAAGGGAGTCACAGATACGCAGTATTTT
CDR3: CASSRKGVTDTQYF
D: .
V: TRBV7-8
size: .
J: TRBJ2-3

DNA: TGCAGCGTTCTCCCCAGTGGGGGGACCGGTGAGCAGTTCTTC
CDR3: CSVLPSGGTGEQFF
D: .
V: TRBV29-1
size: .
J: TRBJ2-1

DNA: TGTGCCACCAGTGAGCTACGGGGAGATACGCAGTATTTT
CDR3: CATSELRGDTQYF
D: .
V: TRBV24-1
size: .
J: TRBJ2-3

DNA: TGTGCCACCAGTGATTTTCGTGAAAACGAGCAGTACTTC
CDR3: CATSDFRENEQYF
D: .
V: TRBV24-1
size: .
J: TRBJ2-7

DNA: TGTGCCAGTTCAAACCCGAACACTGAAGCTTTCTTT
CDR3: CASSNPNTEAFF
D: .
V: TRBV2
size: .
J: TRBJ1-1

DNA: TGTGCCAGCAGTTACCGTGGGGCCACTAATGAAAAACTGTTTTTT
CDR3: CASSYRGATNEKLFF
D: .
V: TRBV11-2
size: .
J: TRBJ1-4

DNA: TGTGCCAGCAGCGACAGGGACAGGAACTATGGCTACACCTTC
CDR3: CASSDRDRNYGYTF
D: TRBD1
V: TRBV7-9
size: .
J: TRBJ1-2

DNA: TGTGCCAGCAGTCCCCCGAGGGAGGGCCCCCGCACTGCCCTAGAAGCTTTCTTT
CDR3: CASSPPREGPRTALEAFF
D: .
V: TRBV27
size: .
J: TRBJ1-1

DNA: TGTGCCAGTAGTATAGTGCAGTTAAACGGGGAGCTGTTTTTT
CDR3: CASSIVQLNGELFF
D: .
V: TRBV19
size: once
J: TRBJ2-2

DNA: TGTGCCAGCAGCCCTCGGGACAGGAGCGCAGGCTACACCTTC
CDR3: CASSPRDRSAGYTF
D: TRBD1
V: TRBV3-1/TRBV3-2
size: .
J: TRBJ1-2

DNA: TGTGCCAGCAGTTTGGCGCGGGGGGGCACAGATACGCAGTATTTT
CDR3: CASSLARGGTDTQYF
D: TRBD2
V: TRBV27
size: .
J: TRBJ2-3

DNA: TGTGCCAGCAGCTTAGCTCAGGCGAGCTCCTACGAGCAGTACTTC
CDR3: CASSLAQASSYEQYF
D: .
V: TRBV7-9
size: .
J: TRBJ2-7

DNA: TGCGCCAGCAGCTTGGAAGGAGCGGGAGGTGTCGGTGCAGATACGCAGTATTTT
CDR3: CASSLEGAGGVGADTQYF
D: TRBD2
V: TRBV5-1
size: .
J: TRBJ2-3

DNA: TGTGCCAGCAGTCGGGCAGGGGTCGACACCATATATTTT
CDR3: CASSRAGVDTIYF
D: .
V: TRBV2
size: .
J: TRBJ1-3

DNA: TGTGCCAGCAGCTTAGGACAGCCCTACGAGCAGTACTTC
CDR3: CASSLGQPYEQYF
D: .
V: TRBV7-9
size: .
J: TRBJ2-7

DNA: TGTGCCAGCACCGATCAGGTGGGAGACGGCTATGGCTACACCTTC
CDR3: CASTDQVGDGYGYTF
D: .
V: TRBV7-2
size: few
J: TRBJ1-2

DNA: TGTGCCAGCAGCCGCGAAGGTTCGGGCAATCAGCCCCAGCATTTT
CDR3: CASSREGSGNQPQHF
D: .
V: TRBV28
size: .
J: TRBJ1-5

DNA: TGTGCCTGGAGTCCCGGGCAGGGAATTTGGCTAGCCAAAAACATTCAGTACTTC
CDR3: CAWSPGQGIWLAKNIQYF
D: .
V: TRBV30
size: .
J: TRBJ2-4

DNA: TGTGCCAGCATCGGACCGGGACACGGGACTTCCAATGAGCAGTTCTTC
CDR3: CASIGPGHGTSNEQFF
D: .
V: TRBV7-9
size: .
J: TRBJ2-1

DNA: TGTGCTAGTGGCCCGCCGGGACAGGCCAAAAACATTCAGTACTTC
CDR3: CASGPPGQAKNIQYF
D: TRBD1
V: TRBV12-5
size: .
J: TRBJ2-4

DNA: TGTGCCAGCAGCTCAGAAATATCACAGGGATCGGCTTTCTTT
CDR3: CASSSEISQGSAFF
D: .
V: TRBV5-6
size: .
J: TRBJ1-1

DNA: TGTGCCAGCAGCGCGGCTACAGGGGTCTTCGTCGAGCAGTACTTC
CDR3: CASSAATGVFVEQYF
D: TRBD1
V: TRBV11-2
size: once
J: TRBJ2-7

DNA: TGCAGCGTAATCCCCGGGACCGCGCCAGATACGCAGTATTTT
CDR3: CSVIPGTAPDTQYF
D: .
V: TRBV29-1
size: .
J: TRBJ2-3

DNA: TGTGCCAGCACCCAATGGCCCGGTAACCATTCACCCCTCCACTTT
CDR3: CASTQWPGNHSPLHF
D: .
V: TRBV7-9
size: .
J: TRBJ1-6

DNA: TGTGCCAGCTCACGACCGGGACAGGTTAACTATGGCTACACCTTC
CDR3: CASSRPGQVNYGYTF
D: TRBD1
V: TRBV18
size: few
J: TRBJ1-2

DNA: TGCGCCAGCAGGCAGGGGACTAGCACAGATACGCAGTATTTT
CDR3: CASRQGTSTDTQYF
D: .
V: TRBV5-1
size: few
J: TRBJ2-3

DNA: TGTGCCAGCAGGACACTTAGGACAGGGACGAACACTGAAGCTTTCTTT
CDR3: CASRTLRTGTNTEAFF
D: TRBD1
V: TRBV6-6
size: .
J: TRBJ1-1

DNA: TGTGCCAGTAGTACACATGGGACCCAGTACTTC
CDR3: CASSTHGTQYF
D: .
V: TRBV19
size: .
J: TRBJ2-5

DNA: TGTGCCAGCAGCCCGGGAGGGACAGGGGGCGATGGTGAAAAACTGTTTTTT
CDR3: CASSPGGTGGDGEKLFF
D: TRBD1
V: TRBV5-4
size: .
J: TRBJ1-4

DNA: TGTGCCATCAGTGCCGGGACTCTCAATGAGCAGTTCTTC
CDR3: CAISAGTLNEQFF
D: .
V: TRBV10-3
size: once
J: TRBJ2-1

DNA: TGTGCCAGTAGAGGCGGAGAGACCCAGTACTTC
CDR3: CASRGGETQYF
D: .
V: TRBV19
size: .
J: TRBJ2-5

DNA: TGTGCCAGCAGCTTGGCCGAATCGACGGAACCCCCATTT
CDR3: CASSLAESTEPPF
D: .
V: TRBV5-8
size: few
J: TRBJ1-4

DNA: TGTGCCAGCAGTTTGGGGTCTCTAGGGATAGGTGAGCAGTTCTTC
CDR3: CASSLGSLGIGEQFF
D: .
V: TRBV27
size: .
J: TRBJ2-1

DNA: TGTGCCAGCAGCCCTGGACTAGCGGGGGCCTACGGTATCTACAATGAGCAGTTCTTC
CDR3: CASSPGLAGAYGIYNEQFF
D: TRBD2
V: TRBV3-1/TRBV3-2
size: .
J: TRBJ2-1

DNA: TGTGCCAGCCATTTATACAATGAGCAGTTCTTC
CDR3: CASHLYNEQFF
D: .
V: TRBV2
size: .
J: TRBJ2-1

DNA: TGTGCCAGCAGCTTGTCCGGCGGGAGGGGGAACACCGGGGAGCTGTTTTTT
CDR3: CASSLSGGRGNTGELFF
D: TRBD2
V: TRBV5-4
size: .
J: TRBJ2-2

DNA: TGTGCCAGCAGCGACTATCCCGGGACAGGGGAAGCTTTCTTT
CDR3: CASSDYPGTGEAFF
D: TRBD1
V: TRBV11-3
size: few
J: TRBJ1-1

DNA: TGTGCCTGGAAGACAGGGGGCAGTAGGAATGGCTACACCTTC
CDR3: CAWKTGGSRNGYTF
D: TRBD1
V: TRBV30
size: .
J: TRBJ1-2

DNA: TGCGCCAGCAGCTTGGAAGCAGGGACCTACGAGCAGTACTTC
CDR3: CASSLEAGTYEQYF
D: .
V: TRBV5-1
size: once
J: TRBJ2-7

DNA: TGTGCCAGCAGCCAAATCAGGGCCACCTACAATGAGCAGTTCTTC
CDR3: CASSQIRATYNEQFF
D: .
V: TRBV4-2
size: .
J: TRBJ2-1

DNA: TGTGCTAGCAGCTTACTGGACCAAAGCTCCTACAATGAGCAGTTCTTC
CDR3: CASSLLDQSSYNEQFF
D: .
V: TRBV7-7
size: .
J: TRBJ2-1

DNA: TGTGCCGTAGGAGCGTACAATGAGCAGTTCTTC
CDR3: CAVGAYNEQFF
D: .
V: TRBV19
size: .
J: TRBJ2-1

DNA: TGTGCCAGCAGCTCCGGACAGGTGAATGAAAAACTGTTTTTT
CDR3: CASSSGQVNEKLFF
D: TRBD1
V: TRBV5-4
size: few
J: TRBJ1-4

DNA: TGTGCCAGCAGCTTCGGTAGGGGCACAGATACGCAGTATTTT
CDR3: CASSFGRGTDTQYF
D: .
V: TRBV5-4
size: .
J: TRBJ2-3

DNA: TGTGCCATCAGTGGGGACAGCTATGGCTACACCTTC
CDR3: CAISGDSYGYTF
D: TRBD1
V: TRBV10-3
size: .
J: TRBJ1-2

DNA: TGTGCCAGCAGCTCGGGCGGGGATGAGCAGTTCTTC
CDR3: CASSSGGDEQFF
D: .
V: TRBV5-4
size: once
J: TRBJ2-1

DNA: TGTGCCAGCAGGGGCTCGACAGGGTCCTACGAGCAGTACTTC
CDR3: CASRGSTGSYEQYF
D: TRBD1
V: TRBV28
size: few
J: TRBJ2-7